These T cell receptor beta chains were read from a single sample in a study of T cell repertoires in cytomegalovirus infection. TCRdb reprocessed the reads with MiXCR, giving one entry per CDR3 protein. The sample has around 290,000 distinct CDR3 sequences; roughly 24% are singletons. The source material was PBMCs. These receptors came from a human donor in good health (CMV status not recorded). Some clones in this sample may be carry-over from other donors' samples. CDR3s include the opening cysteine and the closing phenylalanine or tryptophan. D genes are given only for firm matches. Some rows have no size entry. The others give once, few or many, or a class for an expanded clone.

size,J,V,D,CDR3,DNA
NA,TRBJ1-5,TRBV20-1,NA,CSARSSGRTNQPQHF,TGCAGTGCTAGATCCTCCGGCAGGACCAATCAGCCCCAGCATTTT
NA,TRBJ2-1,TRBV27,NA,CASTPLGRYNEQFF,TGTGCCAGCACCCCCCTGGGACGGTACAATGAGCAGTTCTTC
few,TRBJ2-1,TRBV5-1,NA,CASSREGPTGNEQFF,TGCGCCAGCAGCCGCGAGGGACCCACGGGGAATGAGCAGTTCTTC
few,TRBJ1-1,TRBV12-3/TRBV12-4,NA,CASSRDTTEAFF,TGTGCCAGCAGTAGGGACACCACTGAAGCTTTCTTT
many,TRBJ1-5,TRBV7-2,NA,CASSLTDNQPQHF,TGTGCCAGCAGCTTGACGGACAATCAGCCCCAGCATTTT
many,TRBJ2-5,TRBV12-3/TRBV12-4,NA,CASSFDRQETQYF,TGTGCCAGCAGCTTCGACAGACAAGAGACCCAGTACTTC
many,TRBJ1-5,TRBV28,TRBD1,CASSLYGTGKRPQHF,TGTGCCAGCAGTTTATACGGGACAGGGAAGCGGCCCCAGCATTTT
NA,TRBJ2-7,TRBV6-2/TRBV6-3,TRBD1,CAVRTGASYEQYF,TGTGCCGTCCGGACAGGGGCATCCTACGAGCAGTACTTC
NA,TRBJ1-5,TRBV7-9,NA,CASTTAQANQPQHF,TGTGCCAGCACCACAGCCCAGGCCAATCAGCCCCAGCATTTT
many,TRBJ2-3,TRBV7-2,NA,CASSLVRVSTDTQYF,TGTGCCAGCAGCTTAGTTCGTGTTAGCACAGATACGCAGTATTTT
NA,TRBJ2-3,TRBV28,TRBD1,CASTGQGTDTQYF,TGTGCCAGTACGGGACAGGGGACAGATACGCAGTATTTT
NA,TRBJ1-5,TRBV18,NA,CASSSEPYSNQPQHF,TGTGCCAGCTCCTCCGAGCCATATAGCAATCAGCCCCAGCATTTT
NA,TRBJ2-1,TRBV11-2,TRBD2,CASSFLSGRAGDEQFF,TGTGCCAGCAGCTTCCTTAGCGGGAGGGCCGGGGATGAGCAGTTCTTC
NA,TRBJ1-2,TRBV12-3/TRBV12-4,TRBD1,CASTQDRGVYGYTF,TGTGCCAGCACCCAGGACAGGGGGGTATATGGCTACACCTTC
NA,TRBJ1-5,TRBV20-1,TRBD1,CSAPDDRDNQPQHF,TGCAGTGCTCCCGATGACAGGGACAATCAGCCCCAGCATTTT
many,TRBJ2-3,TRBV7-2,NA,CASSLGRRGSGGATDTQYF,TGTGCCAGCAGCTTAGGGCGTAGAGGTTCAGGAGGGGCTACAGATACGCAGTATTTT
many,TRBJ2-7,TRBV7-2,NA,CASTSGSGFSYEQYF,TGTGCCAGCACCTCGGGGAGCGGGTTCTCCTACGAGCAGTACTTC
many,TRBJ2-7,TRBV7-2,TRBD1,CASSFLGQGSEQYF,TGTGCCAGCAGCTTCCTGGGACAGGGGTCCGAGCAGTACTTC
few,TRBJ1-1,TRBV30,TRBD1,CASKGDRGRTEAFF,TGTGCCTCGAAGGGGGACAGGGGTCGTACTGAAGCTTTCTTT
many,TRBJ2-1,TRBV2,TRBD1,CASSDRQGIADEQFF,TGTGCCAGCAGTGACCGACAGGGAATTGCCGATGAGCAGTTCTTC